What follows are 28 T cell receptor beta chains derived from one specimen sequenced in a study of blood T cell repertoires in COVID-19. TCRdb's copy holds only in-frame clones and misses some; the assay was immunoSEQ multiplex PCR. Of 270,000 or so clones listed, approximately 90% are singletons. The sample consisted of PBMCs or T cells enriched from blood (not recorded which). Every receptor here comes from a man between 35 and 55 years old who had been exposed to COVID-19.

The V and J genes are TRBV6-2 or TRBV6-3 and TRBJ2-2, with 12 bases lining up with TRBD2. Looked up from germline, CDR1 is MNHEY and CDR2 is SVGEGT. Trimming cost V 1 base and J 2 bases; bases outside gene matches: 5. The CDR3 loop spans 18 amino acids. The CDR3 loop is CASSYLPTSGSNTGELFF. In nucleotides, the CDR3 is TGTGCCAGCAGTTACTTGCCGACTAGCGGGAGTAACACCGGGGAGCTGTTTTTT.

The chain has TRBV29-1 and TRBJ1-2; D is undetermined. Per germline, CDR1 SQVTM and CDR2 ANQGSEA. V was cut by 7 bases and J by 4 bases, with 16 bases left in between. The CDR3 is 13 amino acids. The CDR3 loop is CSAIADGRYGYTF. For the CDR3, the DNA is TGCAGCGCAATAGCGGACGGTCGCTATGGCTACACCTTC. Full variable domain (outside the CDR3, taken from reference TRBV29-1 and TRBJ1-2): SAVISQKPSRDICQRGTSLTIQCQVDSQVTMMFWYRQQPGQSLTLIATANQGSEATYESGFVIDKFPISRPNLTFSTLTVSNMSPEDSSIYLCSAIADGRYGYTFGSGTRLTVV.

The chain has TRBV29-1 and TRBJ2-5, with D possibly matching TRBD1 (5 bases). Germline CDR1 reads SQVTM; CDR2 reads ANQGSEA. V lost 0 bases and J lost 2, with 10 bases in between. This CDR3 is built from 14 residues. As DNA, the CDR3 is TGCAGCGTTGAAGAAAGGGGTAGGCAAGAGACCCAGTACTTC. This translates into CSVEERGRQETQYF.

Only one count was recorded for this clone. V is TRBV5-1 and J is TRBJ2-4; 16 nucleotides line up with TRBD2. This CDR3 is 20 amino acids long. With V trimmed by 4 bases and J by 0 bases, 10 bases remained unmatched. Germline V CDR1 and CDR2: SGHRS, YFSETQ. The CDR3, as DNA: TGCGCCAGCAGCCCTTCCCCGGGACTAGCGGGAGGGATAGCCAAAAACATTCAGTACTTC. It is translated as CASSPSPGLAGGIAKNIQYF.

This chain uses TRBV11-2 with TRBJ2-7, with TRBD2 identical over 7 bases. This CDR3 spans 20 amino acids. V shed 0 bases and J 3 bases; nucleotides not matched to a gene: 20. Per germline, CDR1 SGHAT and CDR2 FQNNGV. In nucleotides, the CDR3 is TGTGCCAGCAGCTTAGAAGGGCGGCCATCTTCTTGGCGGGAGCACTACGAGCAGTACTTC. The encoded protein is CASSLEGRPSSWREHYEQYF.

V usage is TRBV3-1 (or the pseudogene TRBV3-2) and J usage is TRBJ2-1; no reliable D call. Per the germline V gene, CDR1 is LGHDT and CDR2 is YNNKEL (reference sequence). CDR3 length: 13 residues. The V end lost 1 base, the J end lost 4 bases, and 5 bases lay between the germline ends. As DNA, the CDR3 is TGTGCCAGCAGCCAAGTGAGTTACAATGAGCAGTTCTTC. It is translated as CASSQVSYNEQFF.

This rearrangement joins TRBV5-1 to TRBJ2-5; 7 bases map to TRBD2. Germline V gene lookup returns CDR1 SGHRS and CDR2 YFSETQ. The V and J ends lost 3 bases and 5 bases, in that order; junction bases with no gene match: 10. The CDR3 runs 15 residues. The CDR3 loop reads CASSSAGGSGETQYF. CDR3 bases: TGCGCCAGCAGCTCCGCCGGCGGGAGCGGCGAGACCCAGTACTTC.

J is TRBJ2-2 and V is TRBV5-4; 12 nucleotides align to TRBD1. V was pared by 3 bases and J by 7 bases, with 16 bases of the junction left unmatched. This CDR3 spans 19 amino acids. CDR1 is SGHNT, CDR2 YYREEE, per germline (reference sequence). CDR3 sequence: CASSSYVPGGTGGVGELFF. CDR3 sequence (DNA): TGTGCCAGCAGCTCATACGTACCGGGAGGGACAGGGGGCGTCGGGGAGCTGTTTTTT. Together with reference TRBV5-4 and TRBJ2-2, the CDR3 gives the full variable domain: ETGVTQSPTHLIKTRGQQVTLRCSSQSGHNTVSWYQQALGQGPQFIFQYYREEENGRGNFPPRFSGLQFPNYSSELNVNALELDDSALYLCASSSYVPGGTGGVGELFFGEGSRLTVL.

This rearrangement joins TRBV18 to TRBJ2-4; weak D call: TRBD2 (5 bases). Trimming removed 5 bases from V and 7 bases from J, with 27 bases in between. Germline lookup yields CDR1 KGHSH and CDR2 LQKENI. The CDR3 covers 18 residues. The CDR3 spells CASSTTEGAIIRTNIQYF. CDR3 sequence (DNA): TGTGCCAGCTCAACCACCGAGGGCGCCATTATACGCACCAACATTCAGTACTTC.

V usage is TRBV7-9 and J usage is TRBJ1-4; TRBD1 agrees at 9 bases. The J segment lost 2 bases and the V segment lost 5 bases, leaving 15 bases of the junction unmatched. CDR3 length: 19 amino acids. Germline lookup yields CDR1 SEHNR and CDR2 FQNEAQ (reference sequence). The CDR3 DNA reads as TGTGCCAGCAGCACCTCTAGGACAGGGGAAGCTGAGACTAATGAAAAACTGTTTTTT. This translates into CASSTSRTGEAETNEKLFF.

The chain employs TRBV7-9 and TRBJ1-1; 11 nucleotides line up with TRBD1. Germline V gene sequence: CDR1 SEHNR, CDR2 FQNEAQ (reference sequence). The V gene end was trimmed by 4 bases and the J gene end by 4 bases; junction bases not matched to a gene: 5. The CDR3 is 15 amino acids. The CDR3 nucleotides read TGTGCCAGCAGCTCCCCGGGACAGGGGGTCACTGAAGCTTTCTTT. Encoded protein: CASSSPGQGVTEAFF.

The chain has TRBV6-2 or TRBV6-3 and TRBJ1-4, with TRBD1 as a possible D gene (5 bases). Trimming stripped 8 bases from V and 3 bases from J, with 13 bases between. This CDR3 is built from 14 residues. From germline, CDR1 is MNHEY and CDR2 SVGEGT. The CDR3 region is CASGSRQSNEKLFF. The CDR3 nucleotides read TGTGCCAGCGGTTCTAGACAGTCTAATGAAAAACTGTTTTTT.

This chain connects TRBV7-3 to TRBJ2-1, with D possibly matching TRBD2 (6 bases). From germline, CDR1 is SGHTA and CDR2 FQGTGA. V was pared by 5 bases and J by 9 bases, with 17 bases between. There are 14 residues in the CDR3. CDR3 sequence (DNA): TGTGCCAGCAGCATGACGGGAGCTCAAGGTGAGCAGTTCTTC. Translation gives CASSMTGAQGEQFF.

The V call is TRBV28, the J call TRBJ2-3, with TRBD2 matching 12 bases. The CDR3 covers 16 residues. V lost 5 bases to trimming and J lost 0 bases; unmatched junction nucleotides: 3. Looked up from germline, CDR1 is MDHEN and CDR2 is SYDVKM. DNA for the CDR3: TGTGCCAGCAGTGGGACTAGCGGGTCTAGCACAGATACGCAGTATTTT. As protein: CASSGTSGSSTDTQYF.

The rearrangement uses TRBV29-1 and TRBJ1-1; possibly TRBD1 for D (5 bases). The V gene's germline CDR1 is SQVTM and CDR2 ANQGSEA. This CDR3 contains 13 residues. With 5 bases removed from V and 0 bases from J, the gap between germline ends came to 10 bases. DNA of the CDR3: TGCAGCGTTTCTAGGGGAATGAACACTGAAGCTTTCTTT. This gives the protein CSVSRGMNTEAFF.

The chain couples TRBV7-2 to TRBJ2-2; D is perhaps TRBD2 (5 bases). The CDR3 sequence is 16 residues long. From germline, CDR1 is SGHTA and CDR2 FQGNSA. V was shortened by 5 bases and J by 3 bases, with 16 bases between the two germline ends. CDR3 residues: CASSHIPGIYTGELFF. The CDR3 DNA is TGTGCCAGCAGCCACATCCCGGGAATCTACACCGGGGAGCTGTTTTTT.

This clone was seen more than once but under ten times. V and J are TRBV20-1 and TRBJ1-2; D unclear. Germline V CDR1 and CDR2: DFQATT, SNEGSKA (reference sequence). V was shortened by 3 bases and J by 4 bases, with 6 bases between the two germline ends. CDR3 length: 11 amino acids. CDR3 nucleotide sequence: TGCAGTGCTAGCACTGTCTATGGCTACACCTTC. Translation gives CSASTVYGYTF.

The V gene is TRBV24-1, the J gene TRBJ2-1; TRBD2 matches 8 bases. CDR1 and CDR2 from the germline V gene are KGHDR and SFDVKD. The J segment lost 0 bases and the V segment lost 4 bases, leaving 13 bases of the junction unmatched. CDR3 length: 19 residues. Here the CDR3 DNA reads TGTGCCACCAGTGACCAGAAGACTAGCGCTTATAGCTCCTACAATGAGCAGTTCTTC. Its translation is CATSDQKTSAYSSYNEQFF.

The chain carries TRBV5-1 and TRBJ1-4, with D possibly matching TRBD1 (6 bases). Trimming took off 0 bases at V and 6 bases at J, with 12 bases between the two ends. This CDR3 comprises 15 residues. From germline, CDR1 is SGHRS and CDR2 YFSETQ. The CDR3 DNA sequence: TGCGCCAGCAGCTTGGCCTCTGGGGGCGATGAAAAACTGTTTTTT. Protein sequence: CASSLASGGDEKLFF.

This chain uses TRBV9 with TRBJ2-2; possible D gene TRBD2, 6 bases. The CDR3 runs to 15 residues. Germline assignment: CDR1 SGDLS and CDR2 YYNGEE. V was clipped by 9 bases and J by 0 bases, with 15 bases between them. The CDR3 DNA reads TGTGCCACCGGAAAGGGACTCCCGAACACCGGGGAGCTGTTTTTT. It yields the protein CATGKGLPNTGELFF.

This chain uses TRBV7-9 with TRBJ2-3; 7 bases are a match to TRBD2. CDR3 size: 14 residues. CDR1 SEHNR and CDR2 FQNEAQ come from the germline V gene (reference sequence). V was clipped by 5 bases and J by 1 base; unmatched bases: 3. DNA of the CDR3: TGTGCCAGCAGCGCTGCGGGGGGCACAGATACGCAGTATTTT. Translating it yields CASSAAGGTDTQYF. Full variable domain (missing parts from reference TRBV7-9 and TRBJ2-3): DTGVSQNPRHKITKRGQNVTFRCDPISEHNRLYWYRQTLGQGPEFLTYFQNEAQLEKSRLLSDRFSAERPKGSFSTLEIQRTEQGDSAMYLCASSAAGGTDTQYFGPGTRLTVL.

The rearrangement links TRBV7-3 to TRBJ1-5; 8 nucleotides agree with TRBD1. Germline V CDR1 and CDR2: SGHTA, FQGTGA. This CDR3 is built from 13 residues. The V segment lost 5 bases and the J segment 6 bases; nucleotides outside the gene matches: 3. The DNA for the CDR3 is TGTGCCAGCAGCAAAGACAGGGGTCAGCCCCAGCATTTT. Translated: CASSKDRGQPQHF.

The chain is built from TRBV4-1 and TRBJ1-1; TRBD1 agrees at 7 bases. Germline V CDR1 and CDR2: MGHRA, YSYEKL. The trim removed 8 bases at V and 2 bases at J, leaving 8 bases unmatched. The CDR3 loop spans 14 amino acids. DNA of the CDR3: TGCGCCAGCTCTCACGGACAGGATAACACTGAAGCTTTCTTT. It codes for CASSHGQDNTEAFF.

The CDR3 DNA is TGTGCCAGCAGCTTAGTGGCAGCTGAAGCTTTCTTT. Amino acid sequence: CASSLVAAEAFF. The chain links TRBV11-3 to TRBJ1-1; D uncertain. Between the trimmed V and J ends, which lost 1 base and 6 bases, there was a span of 6 bases. The CDR3 has 12 residues. Per the germline V gene, CDR1 is SGHNT and CDR2 is YENEEA.

V is TRBV5-6 and J is TRBJ1-1; 7 bases agree with TRBD1. The trim removed 6 bases at V and 4 bases at J, leaving 6 bases unmatched. The CDR3 length is 13 residues. CDR1 is SGHDT and CDR2 is YYEEEE in the germline V gene. The CDR3 loop is CASTQGLGTEAFF. Here the CDR3 DNA reads TGTGCCAGCACACAGGGGTTGGGCACTGAAGCTTTCTTT.

This clone was detected only once. The V and J genes are TRBV9 and TRBJ1-6; D gene ambiguous. Trimming removed 2 bases from V and 9 bases from J, with 15 bases in between. Germline lookup yields CDR1 SGDLS and CDR2 YYNGEE. The CDR3 consists of 15 residues. The CDR3 sequence: CASSVGVTGSSPLHF. For the CDR3, the DNA is TGTGCCAGCAGCGTCGGGGTAACTGGTAGTTCACCCCTCCACTTT.

This clone was seen a single time. CDR3 protein: CASREDSNYGYTF. The CDR3 region has the DNA TGTGCCAGCAGAGAGGACAGCAACTATGGCTACACCTTC. V is TRBV9 and J is TRBJ1-2, with a possible D match to TRBD1 (6 bases). V dropped 5 bases and J dropped 2 bases, with 10 bases sitting between them. Germline V CDR1 and CDR2: SGDLS, YYNGEE. This CDR3 comprises 13 residues.

The chain carries TRBV19 and TRBJ2-3; 9 bases agree with TRBD2. Germline-derived CDR1 and CDR2 are LNHDA and SQIVND (reference sequence). V was pared by 5 bases and J by 0 bases, with 9 bases of the junction left unmatched. The CDR3 contains 17 residues. As DNA, the CDR3 is TGTGCCAGTAGTTTTCAACGACTAGCGGAAAGCACAGATACGCAGTATTTT. Its translation: CASSFQRLAESTDTQYF.